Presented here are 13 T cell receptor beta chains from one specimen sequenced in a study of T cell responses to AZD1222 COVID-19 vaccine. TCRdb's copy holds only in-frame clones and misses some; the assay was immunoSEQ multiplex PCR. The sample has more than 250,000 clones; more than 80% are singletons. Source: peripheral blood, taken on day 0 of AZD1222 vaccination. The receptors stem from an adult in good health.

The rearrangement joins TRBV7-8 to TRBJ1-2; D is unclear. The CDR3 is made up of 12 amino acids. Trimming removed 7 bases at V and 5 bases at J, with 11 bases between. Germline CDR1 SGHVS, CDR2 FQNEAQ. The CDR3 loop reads CASTGGPYGYTF. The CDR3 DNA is TGTGCCAGCACGGGCGGCCCTTATGGCTACACCTTC.

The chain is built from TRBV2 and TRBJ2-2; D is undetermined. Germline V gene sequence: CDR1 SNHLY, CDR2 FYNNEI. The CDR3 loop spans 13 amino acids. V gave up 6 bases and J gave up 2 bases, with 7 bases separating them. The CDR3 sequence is CASSKENTGELFF. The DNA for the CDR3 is TGTGCCAGCAGCAAGGAAAACACCGGGGAGCTGTTTTTT.

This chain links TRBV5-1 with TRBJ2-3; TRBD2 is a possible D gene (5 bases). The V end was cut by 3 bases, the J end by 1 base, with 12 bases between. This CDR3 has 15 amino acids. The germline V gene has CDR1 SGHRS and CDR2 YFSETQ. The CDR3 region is CASSYGLDRTDTQYF. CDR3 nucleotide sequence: TGCGCCAGCAGCTACGGACTGGATCGCACAGATACGCAGTATTTT.

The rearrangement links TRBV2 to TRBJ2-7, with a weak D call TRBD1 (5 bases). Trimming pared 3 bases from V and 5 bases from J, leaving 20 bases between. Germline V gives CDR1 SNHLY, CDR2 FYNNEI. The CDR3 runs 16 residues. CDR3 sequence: CASSEGLFRRIDEQYF. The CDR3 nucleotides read TGTGCCAGCAGTGAGGGGCTTTTTCGTAGGATCGACGAGCAGTACTTC.

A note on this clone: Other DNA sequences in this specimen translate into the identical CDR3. The CDR3 region has the DNA TGTGCCAGCAGCTTATCCAGCGGGAGTTACGAGCAGTACTTC. Amino acids: CASSLSSGSYEQYF. The chain combines TRBV7-9 with TRBJ2-7, with TRBD2 matching 8 bases. The CDR3 runs to 14 residues. Germline V gene lookup returns CDR1 SEHNR and CDR2 FQNEAQ (reference sequence). The trim removed 2 bases at V and 4 bases at J, leaving 4 bases unmatched.

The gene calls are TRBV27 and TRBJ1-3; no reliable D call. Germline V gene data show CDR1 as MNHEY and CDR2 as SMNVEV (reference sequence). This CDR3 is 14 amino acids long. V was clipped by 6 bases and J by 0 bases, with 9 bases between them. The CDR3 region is CASSQKASGNTIYF. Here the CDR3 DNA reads TGTGCCAGCAGCCAAAAAGCCTCTGGAAACACCATATATTTT.

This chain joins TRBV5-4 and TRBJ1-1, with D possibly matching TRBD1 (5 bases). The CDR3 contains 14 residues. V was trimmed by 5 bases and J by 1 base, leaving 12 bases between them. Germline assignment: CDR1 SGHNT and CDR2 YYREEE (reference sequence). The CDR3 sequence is CASSYRDRNTEAFF. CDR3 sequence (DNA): TGTGCCAGCAGTTATCGGGACCGGAACACTGAAGCTTTCTTT.

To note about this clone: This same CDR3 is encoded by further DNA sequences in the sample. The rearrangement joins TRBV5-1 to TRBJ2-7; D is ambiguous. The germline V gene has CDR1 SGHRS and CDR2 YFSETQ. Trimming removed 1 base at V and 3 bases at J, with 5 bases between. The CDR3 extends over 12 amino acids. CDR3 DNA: TGCGCCAGCAGCTTGTCGGGCTACGAGCAGTACTTC. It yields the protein CASSLSGYEQYF.

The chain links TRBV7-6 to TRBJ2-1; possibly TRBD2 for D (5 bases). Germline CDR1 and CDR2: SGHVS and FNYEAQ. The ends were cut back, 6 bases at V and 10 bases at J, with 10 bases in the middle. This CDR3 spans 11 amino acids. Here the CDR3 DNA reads TGTGCCAGCAGTCTCCGAGGGGAGCAGTTCTTC. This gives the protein CASSLRGEQFF.

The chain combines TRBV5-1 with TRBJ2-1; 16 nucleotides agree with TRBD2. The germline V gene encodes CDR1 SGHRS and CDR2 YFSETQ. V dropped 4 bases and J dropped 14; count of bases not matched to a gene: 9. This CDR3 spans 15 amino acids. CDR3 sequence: CASSPGTSGRAWEFF. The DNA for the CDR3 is TGCGCCAGCAGCCCCGGGACTAGCGGGAGGGCCTGGGAGTTCTTC.

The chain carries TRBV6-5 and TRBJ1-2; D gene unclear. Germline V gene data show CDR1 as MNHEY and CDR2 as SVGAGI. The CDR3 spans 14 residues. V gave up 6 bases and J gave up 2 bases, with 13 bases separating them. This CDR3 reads CASSLKRQNYGYTF. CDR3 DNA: TGTGCCAGCAGCCTAAAGAGGCAGAACTATGGCTACACCTTC.

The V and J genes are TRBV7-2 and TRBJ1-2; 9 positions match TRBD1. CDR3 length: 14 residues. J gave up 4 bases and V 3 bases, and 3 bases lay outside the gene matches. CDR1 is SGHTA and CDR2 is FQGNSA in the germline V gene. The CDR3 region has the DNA TGTGCCAGCAGCTTGGGACAGGGCGGCTATGGCTACACCTTC. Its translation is CASSLGQGGYGYTF.

The CDR3: CASSPDRGDYEQYF. The DNA of the CDR3 is TGCGCCAGCAGCCCGGACAGGGGGGACTACGAGCAGTACTTC. The J gene is TRBJ2-7, the V gene TRBV5-1; 10 positions agree with TRBD1. CDR1 is SGHRS, CDR2 YFSETQ, per germline. The CDR3 totals 14 residues. J was trimmed by 3 bases and V by 4 bases; bases with no gene match: 4.